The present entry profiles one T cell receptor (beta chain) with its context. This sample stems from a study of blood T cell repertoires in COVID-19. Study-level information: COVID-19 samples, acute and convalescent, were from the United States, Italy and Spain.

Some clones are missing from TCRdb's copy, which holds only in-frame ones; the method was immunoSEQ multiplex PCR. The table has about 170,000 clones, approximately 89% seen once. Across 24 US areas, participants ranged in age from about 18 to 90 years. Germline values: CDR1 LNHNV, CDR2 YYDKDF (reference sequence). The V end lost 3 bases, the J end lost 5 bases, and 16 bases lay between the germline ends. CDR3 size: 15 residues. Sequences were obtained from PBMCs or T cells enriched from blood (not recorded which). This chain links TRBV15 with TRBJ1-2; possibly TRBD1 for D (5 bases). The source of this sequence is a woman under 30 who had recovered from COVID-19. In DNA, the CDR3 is TGTGCCACCAGCAGGACCACAGGAAGGAGTTATGGCTACACCTTC. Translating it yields CATSRTTGRSYGYTF.